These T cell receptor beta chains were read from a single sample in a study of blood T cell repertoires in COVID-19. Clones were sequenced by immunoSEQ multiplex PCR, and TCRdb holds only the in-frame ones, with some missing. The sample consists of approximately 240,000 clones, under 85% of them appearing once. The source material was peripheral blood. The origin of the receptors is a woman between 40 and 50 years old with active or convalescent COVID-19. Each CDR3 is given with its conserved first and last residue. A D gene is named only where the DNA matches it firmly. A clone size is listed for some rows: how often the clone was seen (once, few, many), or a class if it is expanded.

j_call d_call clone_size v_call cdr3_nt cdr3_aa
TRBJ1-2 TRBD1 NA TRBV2 TGTGCCAGCAGTGAGGGACAGGGGGCCTATGGCTACACCTTC CASSEGQGAYGYTF
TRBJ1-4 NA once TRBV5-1 TGCGCCAGCAGCTTGGATATAAATAATGAAAAACTGTTTTTT CASSLDINNEKLFF
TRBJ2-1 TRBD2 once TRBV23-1 TGCGCCAGCAGTCAATCTTCACTAGCGGTGACCTACAATGAGCAGTTCTTC CASSQSSLAVTYNEQFF
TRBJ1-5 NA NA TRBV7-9 TGTGCCAGCAGCTTAACGGCACGGGGATTTGATCAGCCCCAGCATTTT CASSLTARGFDQPQHF
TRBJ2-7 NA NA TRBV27 TGTGCCAGCCAGAGCGGAGGGGCCGAAGCCTACGAGCAGTACTTC CASQSGGAEAYEQYF
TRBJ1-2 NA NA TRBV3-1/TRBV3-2 TGTGCCAGCAGCCCGCTGGCAACCTATGGCTACACCTTC CASSPLATYGYTF
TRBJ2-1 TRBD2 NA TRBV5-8 TGTGCCAGCAGCCCGGGACTAGCGGGGGGGGACTACAATGAGCAGTTCTTC CASSPGLAGGDYNEQFF
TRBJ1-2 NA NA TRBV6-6 TGTGCCAGCAGCCACGGGAGCTATGCGGGAAATGGCTACACCTTC CASSHGSYAGNGYTF
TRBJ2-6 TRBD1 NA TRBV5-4 TGTGCCAGCAGCTTGGACAGGGGGAAAGGTGGGGCCAACGTCCTGACTTTC CASSLDRGKGGANVLTF
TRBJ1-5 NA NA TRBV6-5 TGTGCCAGCAGACTGGACAGAGCTGGGGATCAGCCCCAGCATTTT CASRLDRAGDQPQHF
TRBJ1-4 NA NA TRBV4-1 TGCGCCAGCAGCCAAGTCGTCTCAGGCTCTAATGAAAAACTGTTTTTT CASSQVVSGSNEKLFF
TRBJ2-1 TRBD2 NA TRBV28 TGTGCCAGCAGTTTATTAGCGGGGATCAATGAGCAGTTCTTC CASSLLAGINEQFF
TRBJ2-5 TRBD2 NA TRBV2 TGTGCCAGCCGCCCGCTGAGCGGGGGCAAAGAGACCCAGTACTTC CASRPLSGGKETQYF
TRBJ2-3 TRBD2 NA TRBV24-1 TGTGCCGAACCGGGTAGCGGGGGTCCGGGAGATACGCAGTATTTT CAEPGSGGPGDTQYF
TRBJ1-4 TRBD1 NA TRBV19 TGTGCCAGTAGTCCTACCCCAGGACAGGGAGAACCAACTAATGAAAAACTGTTTTTT CASSPTPGQGEPTNEKLFF
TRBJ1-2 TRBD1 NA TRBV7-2 TGTGCCAGCAGTCAGGGGGTCAATGGCTATGGCTACACCTTC CASSQGVNGYGYTF
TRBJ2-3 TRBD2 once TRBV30 TGTGCCTGGAGGGGCCCACGGCGGGGGGGATCAGATACGCAGTATTTT CAWRGPRRGGSDTQYF
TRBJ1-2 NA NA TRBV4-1 TGCGCCAGCAGCCAACCTATCCTCAACTATGGCTACACCTTC CASSQPILNYGYTF
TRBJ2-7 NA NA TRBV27 TGTGCCAGCAGTCCCCACCGGGACATCAGGGGCGAGCAGTACTTC CASSPHRDIRGEQYF
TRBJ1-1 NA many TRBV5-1 TGCGCCAGCAGCTTGGTCGGGAACGGGGACACTGAAGCTTTCTTT CASSLVGNGDTEAFF
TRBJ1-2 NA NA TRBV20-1 TGCAGTGCTAGAGATATGCGTGGCTACACCTTC CSARDMRGYTF
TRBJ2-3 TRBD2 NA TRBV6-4 TGTGCCAGCTGTGACGGCGGGGGGGCAGATACGCAGTATTTT CASCDGGGADTQYF
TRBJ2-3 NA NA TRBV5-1 TGCGCCAGCAGTCAGACCGGGACACGAAGCCCGAGGAGCACAGATACGCAGTATTTT CASSQTGTRSPRSTDTQYF
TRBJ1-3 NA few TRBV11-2 TGTGCCAGCAGCTTAGTAACTGGAAACACCATATATTTT CASSLVTGNTIYF
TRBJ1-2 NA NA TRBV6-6 TGTGCCAGCAGTTACTCGAGGGTCGGAGCTAACTATGGCTACACCTTC CASSYSRVGANYGYTF
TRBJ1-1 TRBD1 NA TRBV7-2 TGTGCCAGCAGCTTAGGGACAGGGTTGACTGAAGCTTTCTTT CASSLGTGLTEAFF
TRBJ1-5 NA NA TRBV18 TGTGCCAGCTCTCCGCCGGGGGGCGGCAATCAGCCCCAGCATTTT CASSPPGGGNQPQHF
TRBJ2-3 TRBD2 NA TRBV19 TGTGCCAGTACAGGCGGGGGGGCAACAGATACGCAGTATTTT CASTGGGATDTQYF
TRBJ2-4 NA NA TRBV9 TGTGCCAGCAGCGTAGGGGGCGACTTAGCCAAAAACATTCAGTACTTC CASSVGGDLAKNIQYF
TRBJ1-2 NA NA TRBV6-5 TGTGCCAGCACCCTCTCCCCAGCTAACTATGGCTACACCTTC CASTLSPANYGYTF
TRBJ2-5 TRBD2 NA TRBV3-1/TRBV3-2 TGTGCCAGCCGCCCCGGGGGGCGGGGGGGCGCGGAGACCCAGTACTTC CASRPGGRGGAETQYF
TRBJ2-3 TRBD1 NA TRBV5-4 TGTGCCAGCAAAGGGGGCAGCCCAGATACGCAGTATTTT CASKGGSPDTQYF
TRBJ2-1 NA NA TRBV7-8 TGTGCCAGCAGCTTAGGAGGGTTCTCGCACAATGAGCAGTTCTTC CASSLGGFSHNEQFF
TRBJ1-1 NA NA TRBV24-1 TGTGCCACCAGTGATTTTGAGGGCACTGAAGCTTTCTTT CATSDFEGTEAFF
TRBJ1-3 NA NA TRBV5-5 TGTGCCAGCAGCTTGGTGGACACAGGAGGAAACACCATATATTTT CASSLVDTGGNTIYF
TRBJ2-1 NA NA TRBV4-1 TGCGCCAGCAGCCTCCCGGGTAGGGGTAAAAATGAGCAGTTCTTC CASSLPGRGKNEQFF
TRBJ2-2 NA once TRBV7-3 TGTGCCAGCAGCTTAATTCCAGGGTCGACCGGGGAGCTGTTTTTT CASSLIPGSTGELFF
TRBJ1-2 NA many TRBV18 TGTGCCAGCTCACCAGGGGCGACTAACTATGGCTACACCTTC CASSPGATNYGYTF
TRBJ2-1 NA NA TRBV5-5 TGTGCCAGCAGCTTGGCGTACGGCTCCTACAATGAGCAGTTCTTC CASSLAYGSYNEQFF
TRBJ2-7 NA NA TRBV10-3 TGTGCCATCAGTGGAGGGGAGGTGTCCTACGAGCAGTACTTC CAISGGEVSYEQYF